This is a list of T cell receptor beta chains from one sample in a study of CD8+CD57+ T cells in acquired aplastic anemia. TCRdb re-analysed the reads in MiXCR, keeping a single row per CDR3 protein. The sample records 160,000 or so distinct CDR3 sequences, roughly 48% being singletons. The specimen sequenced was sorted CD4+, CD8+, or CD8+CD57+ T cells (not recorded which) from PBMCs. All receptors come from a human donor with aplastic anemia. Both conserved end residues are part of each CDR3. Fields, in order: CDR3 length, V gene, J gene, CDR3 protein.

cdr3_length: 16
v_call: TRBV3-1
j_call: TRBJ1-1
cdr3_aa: CASSPPRSGGYFEAFF

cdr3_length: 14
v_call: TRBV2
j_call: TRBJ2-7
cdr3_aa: CASSGLGRYYEQYF

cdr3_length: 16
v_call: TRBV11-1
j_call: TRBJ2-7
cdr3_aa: CASSFPDRASSYEQYF

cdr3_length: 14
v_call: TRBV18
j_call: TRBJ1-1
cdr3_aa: CASSDLGAGAEAFF

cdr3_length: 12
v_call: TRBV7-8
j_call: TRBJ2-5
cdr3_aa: CATAGGQETQYF

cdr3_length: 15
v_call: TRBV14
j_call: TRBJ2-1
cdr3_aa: CASSQDHRSYNEQFF

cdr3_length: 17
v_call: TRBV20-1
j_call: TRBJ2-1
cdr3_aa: CSARDLWASGGYNEQFF

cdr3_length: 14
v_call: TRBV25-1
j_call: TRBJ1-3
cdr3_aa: CASSEWGGGNTIYF

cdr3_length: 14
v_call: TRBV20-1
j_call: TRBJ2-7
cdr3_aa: CSASDSGSSYEQYF

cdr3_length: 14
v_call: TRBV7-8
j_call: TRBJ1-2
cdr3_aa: CASSPGQSNYGYTF

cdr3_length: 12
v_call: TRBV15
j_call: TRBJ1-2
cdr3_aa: CATSRDDSGYTF

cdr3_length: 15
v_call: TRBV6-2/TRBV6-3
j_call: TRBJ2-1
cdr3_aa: CASGYSGTIGNEQFF

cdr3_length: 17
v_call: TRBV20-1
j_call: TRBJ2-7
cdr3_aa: CSARDLENSGSPLEQYF

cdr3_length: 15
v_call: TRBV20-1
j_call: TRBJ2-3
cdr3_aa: CSASVPGHSTDTQYF

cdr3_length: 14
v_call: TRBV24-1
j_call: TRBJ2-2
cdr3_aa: CATSRDRVTGELFF

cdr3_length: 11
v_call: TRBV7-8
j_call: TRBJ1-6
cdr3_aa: CASSLGSPLHF

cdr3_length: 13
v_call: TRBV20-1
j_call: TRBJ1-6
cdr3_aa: CSAYSEFNSPLHF

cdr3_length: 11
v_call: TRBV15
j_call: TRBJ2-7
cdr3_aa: CATSRVSEQYF

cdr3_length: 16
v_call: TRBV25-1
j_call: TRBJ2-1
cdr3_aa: CASRPSGQGFYNEQFF

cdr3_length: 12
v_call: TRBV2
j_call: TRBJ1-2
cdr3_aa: CASSSGTYGYTF

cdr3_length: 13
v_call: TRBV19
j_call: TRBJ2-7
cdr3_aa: CASSRRDNYEQYF

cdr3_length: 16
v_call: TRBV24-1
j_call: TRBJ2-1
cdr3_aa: CATSDPTSGRSNEQFF

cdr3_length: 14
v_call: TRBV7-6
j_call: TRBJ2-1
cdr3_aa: CASGPVRDRNEQFF

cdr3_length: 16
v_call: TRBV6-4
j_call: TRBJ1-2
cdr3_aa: CASSGVHRNRGYGYTF

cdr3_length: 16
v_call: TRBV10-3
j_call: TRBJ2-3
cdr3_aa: CATLSQTSGSPDTQYF

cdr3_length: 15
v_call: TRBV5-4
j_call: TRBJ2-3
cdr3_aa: CASSPRRQGTDTQYF

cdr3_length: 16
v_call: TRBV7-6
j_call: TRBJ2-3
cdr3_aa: CASSLGQGGLGETQYF

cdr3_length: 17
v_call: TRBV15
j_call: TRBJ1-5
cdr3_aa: CATSRFPGQGVNQPQHF

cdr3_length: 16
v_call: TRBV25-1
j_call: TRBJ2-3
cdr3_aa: CASSYPLAGYTDTQYF

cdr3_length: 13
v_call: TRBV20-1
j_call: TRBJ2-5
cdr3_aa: CSAYKRGQETQYF

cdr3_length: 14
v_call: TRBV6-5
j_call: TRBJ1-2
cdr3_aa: CASSYTQGNYGYTF

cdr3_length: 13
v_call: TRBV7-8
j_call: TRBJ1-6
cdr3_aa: CASSPTLNSPLHF

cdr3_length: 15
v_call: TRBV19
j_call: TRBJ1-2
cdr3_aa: CASSPRLGQDYGYTF

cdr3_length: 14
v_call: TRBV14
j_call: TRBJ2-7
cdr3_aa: CASSLRLLTYEQYF

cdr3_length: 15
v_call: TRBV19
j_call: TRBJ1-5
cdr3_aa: CASSIGGGRNQPQHF

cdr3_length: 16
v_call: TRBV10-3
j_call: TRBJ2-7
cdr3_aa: CAISESRGRRAYEQYF

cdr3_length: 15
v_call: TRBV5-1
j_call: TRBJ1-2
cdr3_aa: CASSLGPTTLYGYTF

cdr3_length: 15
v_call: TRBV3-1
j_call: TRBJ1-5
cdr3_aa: CASGNSDGVNQPQHF

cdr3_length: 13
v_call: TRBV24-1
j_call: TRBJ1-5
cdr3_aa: CATSEAGYQPQHF

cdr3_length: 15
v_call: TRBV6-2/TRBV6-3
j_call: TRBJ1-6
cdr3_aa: CASSRPGTIGSPLHF